Listed here are 19 T cell receptor beta chains from one sample, sequenced in a study of cytomegalovirus exposure and HLA in healthy donors. The study ran its PCR with 60 Vbeta and 13 Jbeta primers. Sequencing was performed with immunoSEQ multiplex PCR; in TCRdb, only in-frame clones are kept and a portion is missing. The data contain approximately 140,000 clones, 70% to 80% of them singletons. Material for sequencing was PBMCs. Every receptor here comes from a female donor in good health and CMV-seronegative.

CDR3 region: CASGLVLGGGAYNEQFF. In nucleotides, the CDR3 is TGTGCTAGTGGTTTGGTACTCGGCGGGGGCGCCTACAATGAGCAGTTCTTC. The chain employs TRBV12-5 and TRBJ2-1, with D possibly being TRBD2 (7 bases). The germline V and J ends were trimmed by 0 bases and 2 bases, with 14 bases remaining between them. The germline CDR1 and CDR2 sequences are LGHNT and FRNRAP. This CDR3 has 17 residues. The full variable domain, rest sourced from reference TRBV12-5 and TRBJ2-1, is DARVTQTPRHKVTEMGQEVTMRCQPILGHNTVFWYRQTMMQGLELLAYFRNRAPLDDSGMPKDRFSAEMPDATLATLKIQPSEPRDSAVYFCASGLVLGGGAYNEQFFGPGTRLTVL.

The genes are TRBV30 and TRBJ2-5; D is possibly TRBD2 (6 bases). CDR1 GTSNPN and CDR2 SVGIG come from the germline V gene (reference sequence). The length of the CDR3 is 15 residues. Trimming took 3 bases from V and 7 from J, leaving 21 bases between them. The CDR3: CAWSLGGAGIGTQYF. The DNA of the CDR3 is TGTGCCTGGAGCCTCGGCGGGGCCGGGATAGGGACCCAGTACTTC.

The chain is built from TRBV9 and TRBJ2-7; weak D call: TRBD2 (6 bases). CDR1 SGDLS and CDR2 YYNGEE come from the germline V gene. The CDR3 contains 15 residues. Trimming took off 0 bases at V and 3 bases at J, with 13 bases between the two ends. The CDR3 sequence: CASSVGPGALYEQYF. The CDR3 region has the DNA TGTGCCAGCAGCGTAGGACCGGGAGCCCTCTACGAGCAGTACTTC.

V and J are TRBV27 and TRBJ2-3, with D unclear. Trimming took off 4 bases at V and 7 bases at J, with 15 bases between the two ends. Per germline, CDR1 MNHEY and CDR2 SMNVEV (reference sequence). The CDR3 extends over 14 amino acids. CDR3 residues: CASSYAPLLYTQYF. The CDR3 region has the DNA TGTGCCAGCAGTTACGCCCCACTATTATATACGCAGTATTTT.

The chain uses TRBV6-1 and TRBJ2-5; D is unresolved. The CDR3 extends over 14 amino acids. Trimming pared 1 base from V and 0 bases from J, leaving 6 bases between. CDR1 and CDR2 from the germline V gene are MNHNS and SASEGT. The CDR3 DNA reads TGTGCCAGCAGTGAAGTCGACTACCAAGAGACCCAGTACTTC. It specifies CASSEVDYQETQYF.

The chain has TRBV4-1 and TRBJ2-2; 7 positions agree with TRBD1. J was trimmed by 3 bases and V by 1 base; bases with no gene match: 5. The CDR3 extends over 16 amino acids. Germline V CDR1 and CDR2: MGHRA, YSYEKL. The CDR3 loop is CASSQGNRGHTGELFF. CDR3 bases: TGCGCCAGCAGCCAAGGGAACAGGGGACACACCGGGGAGCTGTTTTTT.

The chain employs TRBV7-6 and TRBJ2-1; 8 nucleotides agree with TRBD2. This CDR3 has 15 amino acids. The V gene end was trimmed by 5 bases and the J gene end by 7 bases; junction bases not matched to a gene: 10. CDR1 and CDR2 from the germline V gene are SGHVS and FNYEAQ. The CDR3 DNA reads as TGTGCCAGCAGCGGACTAGCTTCCCACCGGAATGAGCAGTTCTTC. Encoded protein: CASSGLASHRNEQFF.

This chain links TRBV10-3 with TRBJ2-7; D gene uncertain. CDR3 length: 12 amino acids. Per germline, CDR1 ENHRY and CDR2 SYGVKD. Trimming removed 5 bases at V and 7 bases at J, with 12 bases between. The CDR3 DNA reads TGTGCCATCAGTAACGGTCCCCGAGAGCAGTACTTC. Its protein product is CAISNGPREQYF.

The rearrangement links TRBV5-4 to TRBJ2-5; D not resolved. Trimming took 0 bases from V and 5 from J, leaving 11 bases between them. Germline V gene lookup returns CDR1 SGHNT and CDR2 YYREEE (reference sequence). The CDR3 covers 14 residues. Written as DNA, the CDR3 is TGTGCCAGCAGCTTGGGAACGGGTGGGGAGACCCAGTACTTC. Translation: CASSLGTGGETQYF.

The V call is TRBV30, the J call TRBJ2-6; D gene ambiguous. Germline V gene data show CDR1 as GTSNPN and CDR2 as SVGIG (reference sequence). The CDR3 runs to 13 residues. V shed 3 bases and J shed 4 bases, with 7 bases lying between them. The CDR3 DNA is TGTGCCTGGAGCCCTCTGGGGGCCAACGTCCTGACTTTC. This codes for CAWSPLGANVLTF.

The V gene is TRBV5-8, the J gene TRBJ2-5; 9 bases are shared with TRBD2. The germline CDR1 and CDR2 sequences are SGHTS and YDEGEE. Trimming removed 4 bases from V and 4 bases from J; junction bases left unmatched: 8. The CDR3 has 15 amino acids. The CDR3 coding sequence is TGTGCCAGCAGCCCCCCGGCGGGAGGGAGAGAGACCCAGTACTTC. Translating gives CASSPPAGGRETQYF. Using reference TRBV5-8 and TRBJ2-5 for the parts outside the CDR3, the full variable domain is EAGVTQSPTHLIKTRGQQATLRCSPISGHTSVYWYQQALGLGLQFLLWYDEGEERNRGNFPPRFSGRQFPNYSSELNVNALELEDSALYLCASSPPAGGRETQYFGPGTRLLVL.

This clone was detected only a few times. V is TRBV5-6 and J is TRBJ1-1, with D unclear. Trimming stripped 3 bases from V and 6 bases from J, with 21 bases between. This CDR3 has 16 residues. In germline, CDR1 is SGHDT, CDR2 YYEEEE. In DNA, the CDR3 is TGTGCCAGCAGCTCGGAATTTGAAGAAGACACCGCTGAAGCTTTCTTT. This translates into CASSSEFEEDTAEAFF. The complete variable domain, with remaining parts taken from reference TRBV5-6 and TRBJ1-1, reads DAGVTQSPTHLIKTRGQQVTLRCSPKSGHDTVSWYQQALGQGPQFIFQYYEEEERQRGNFPDRFSGHQFPNYSSELNVNALLLGDSALYLCASSSEFEEDTAEAFFGQGTRLTVV.

This clone was counted only a few times. The chain combines TRBV19 with TRBJ1-3, with D unclear. Germline-derived CDR1 and CDR2 are LNHDA and SQIVND (reference sequence). This CDR3 contains 17 residues. Trimming pared 6 bases from V and 0 bases from J, leaving 18 bases between. CDR3 sequence: CASSPRGLRGSGNTIYF. The CDR3 region has the DNA TGTGCCAGTAGCCCCCGGGGTTTACGAGGCTCTGGAAACACCATATATTTT.

The chain combines TRBV9 with TRBJ2-1; D gene ambiguous. Per germline, CDR1 SGDLS and CDR2 YYNGEE. The V gene lost 2 bases and the J gene lost 9 bases, with 15 bases spanning the gap. The CDR3 length is 14 residues. CDR3 sequence: CASSVDPLDGEQFF. The DNA for the CDR3 is TGTGCCAGCAGCGTTGACCCTCTAGACGGTGAGCAGTTCTTC.

Of note for this clone: Other DNA variants within this sample encode the same CDR3. The CDR3 sequence: CASGSPGNTEAFF. As DNA, the CDR3 is TGTGCTAGTGGTTCCCCAGGGAACACTGAAGCTTTCTTT. The gene calls are TRBV12-5 and TRBJ1-1, with D hard to call. Looked up from germline, CDR1 is LGHNT and CDR2 is FRNRAP. CDR3 length: 13 residues. The ends were cut back, 4 bases at V and 1 base at J, with 7 bases in the middle.

The chain joins TRBV5-4 to TRBJ1-2; maybe TRBD1 (5 bases). The CDR3 has 13 residues. The germline CDR1 and CDR2 sequences are SGHNT and YYREEE (reference sequence). V was trimmed by 0 bases and J by 8 bases, leaving 11 bases between them. CDR3 nucleotides: TGTGCCAGCAGCTTGGTAGCGGGGCAAGGCTACACCTTC. Its translation is CASSLVAGQGYTF.

The V call is TRBV9, the J call TRBJ1-1; weak D call: TRBD1 (6 bases). Trimming took 4 bases from V and 6 from J, leaving 22 bases between them. Germline CDR1 and CDR2: SGDLS and YYNGEE. This CDR3 has 16 residues. As DNA, the CDR3 is TGTGCCAGCAGCCCTCCTTTAGCGGGGGCGGTGGCTGAAGCTTTCTTT. It is translated as CASSPPLAGAVAEAFF. The complete variable domain, with remaining parts taken from reference TRBV9 and TRBJ1-1, reads DSGVTQTPKHLITATGQRVTLRCSPRSGDLSVYWYQQSLDQGLQFLIQYYNGEERAKGNILERFSAQQFPDLHSELNLSSLELGDSALYFCASSPPLAGAVAEAFFGQGTRLTVV.

V gene TRBV9 combines with J gene TRBJ1-5; D possibly corresponds to TRBD1 (6 bases). The CDR3 is made up of 12 amino acids. Trimming took off 0 bases at V and 9 bases at J, with 7 bases between the two ends. CDR1 SGDLS and CDR2 YYNGEE come from the germline V gene. The CDR3: CASSVEGGPQHF. In DNA form, the CDR3 reads TGTGCCAGCAGCGTAGAAGGGGGGCCCCAGCATTTT. The full variable domain, its missing parts supplied by reference TRBV9 and TRBJ1-5, is DSGVTQTPKHLITATGQRVTLRCSPRSGDLSVYWYQQSLDQGLQFLIQYYNGEERAKGNILERFSAQQFPDLHSELNLSSLELGDSALYFCASSVEGGPQHFGDGTRLSIL.

For the CDR3, the DNA is TGCGCCAGCAGCCCAACCAGCGGATCTTACGAGCAGTACTTC. Amino acids: CASSPTSGSYEQYF. The gene calls are TRBV5-1 and TRBJ2-7; D might be TRBD2 (5 bases). V was pared by 4 bases and J by 4 bases, with 15 bases between. Germline V lookup: CDR1 SGHRS, CDR2 YFSETQ. The CDR3 covers 14 residues. The complete variable domain, with remaining parts taken from reference TRBV5-1 and TRBJ2-7, reads KAGVTQTPRYLIKTRGQQVTLSCSPISGHRSVSWYQQTPGQGLQFLFEYFSETQRNKGNFPGRFSGRQFSNSRSEMNVSTLELGDSALYLCASSPTSGSYEQYFGPGTRLTVT.